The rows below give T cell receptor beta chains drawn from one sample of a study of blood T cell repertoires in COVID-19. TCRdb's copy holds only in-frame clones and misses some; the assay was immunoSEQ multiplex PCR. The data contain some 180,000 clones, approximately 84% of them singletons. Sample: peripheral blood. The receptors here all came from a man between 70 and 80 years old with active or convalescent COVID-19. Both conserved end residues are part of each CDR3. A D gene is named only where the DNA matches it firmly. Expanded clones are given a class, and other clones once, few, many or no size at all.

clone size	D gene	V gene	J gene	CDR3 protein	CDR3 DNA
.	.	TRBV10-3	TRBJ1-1	CAISVGFRGLNTEAFF	TGTGCCATCAGTGTAGGCTTCCGCGGCTTGAACACTGAAGCTTTCTTT
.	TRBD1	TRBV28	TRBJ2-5	CASSFRDRWQETQYF	TGTGCCAGCAGTTTCCGGGACAGGTGGCAAGAGACCCAGTACTTC
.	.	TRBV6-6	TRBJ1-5	CASSPGDGSNQPQHF	TGTGCCAGCAGTCCGGGGGACGGTAGCAATCAGCCCCAGCATTTT
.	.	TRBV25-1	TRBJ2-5	CATKAGAAETQYF	TGTGCCACCAAGGCGGGGGCAGCAGAGACCCAGTACTTC
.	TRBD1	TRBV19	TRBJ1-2	CASSRQGADYGYTF	TGTGCCAGTAGTAGACAGGGGGCTGACTATGGCTACACCTTC
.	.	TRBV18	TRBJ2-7	CASSPPGGTALEEQYF	TGTGCCAGCTCACCACCAGGAGGAACAGCTTTGGAAGAGCAGTACTTC
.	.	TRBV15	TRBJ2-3	CATSRDLAMRTDTQYF	TGTGCCACCAGCAGAGATCTGGCAATGCGCACAGATACGCAGTATTTT
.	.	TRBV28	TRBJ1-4	CASSLPGSTNEKLFF	TGTGCCAGCAGTCTCCCAGGTTCAACTAATGAAAAACTGTTTTTT
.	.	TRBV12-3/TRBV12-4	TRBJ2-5	CASSLRETQYF	TGTGCCAGCAGTTTACGGGAGACCCAGTACTTC
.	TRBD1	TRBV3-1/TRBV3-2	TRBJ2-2	CASSPRTGRGDTGELFF	TGTGCCAGCAGCCCCCGGACAGGGAGAGGGGACACCGGGGAGCTGTTTTTT
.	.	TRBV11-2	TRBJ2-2	CASSRDTPGTGELFF	TGTGCCAGCAGCCGGGACACCCCGGGCACCGGGGAGCTGTTTTTT
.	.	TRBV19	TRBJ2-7	CASSTRGTRYEQYF	TGTGCCAGTAGTACCCGGGGGACCCGCTACGAGCAGTACTTC
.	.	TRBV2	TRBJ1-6	CATRRGSSYNSPLHF	TGTGCCACCCGGCGGGGGAGCTCCTATAATTCACCCCTCCACTTT
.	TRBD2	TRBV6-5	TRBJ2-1	CASSRTSGSYNEQFF	TGTGCCAGCAGTCGGACTAGCGGGAGCTACAATGAGCAGTTCTTC
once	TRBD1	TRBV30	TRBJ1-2	CAWSIGTGNYGYTF	TGTGCCTGGAGTATAGGGACAGGGAATTATGGCTACACCTTC
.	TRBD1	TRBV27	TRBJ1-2	CASSPRQGIYGYTF	TGTGCCAGCAGTCCCCGACAGGGGATCTATGGCTACACCTTC
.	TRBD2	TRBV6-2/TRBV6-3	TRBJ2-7	CASSYSGTRTSGRSVYEQYF	TGTGCCAGCAGTTACTCGGGCACCCGGACTAGCGGGAGGTCCGTGTACGAGCAGTACTTC
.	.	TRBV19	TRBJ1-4	CASSTGTRKLTNEKLFF	TGTGCCAGTAGTACCGGGACACGAAAGTTAACTAATGAAAAACTGTTTTTT
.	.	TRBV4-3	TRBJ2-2	CASSQGTSYGELFF	TGCGCCAGCAGCCAAGGAACTTCCTACGGGGAGCTGTTTTTT
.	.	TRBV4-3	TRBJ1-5	CASSQTTGYNQPQHF	TGCGCCAGCAGCCAAACTACAGGGTACAATCAGCCCCAGCATTTT
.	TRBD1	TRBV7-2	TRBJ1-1	CASSRDRGRTEAFF	TGTGCCAGCAGTCGGGACAGGGGAAGAACTGAAGCTTTCTTT
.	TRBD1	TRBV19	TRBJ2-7	CASSIPGQGPPYEQYF	TGTGCCAGTAGTATTCCGGGACAGGGCCCCCCCTACGAGCAGTACTTC
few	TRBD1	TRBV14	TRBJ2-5	CASSQLGQGKETQYF	TGTGCCAGCAGCCAATTGGGACAGGGGAAGGAGACCCAGTACTTC
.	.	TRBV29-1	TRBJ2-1	CSVELVPYNEQFF	TGCAGCGTTGAACTAGTACCCTACAATGAGCAGTTCTTC
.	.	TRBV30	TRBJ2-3	CAWSVRGADTQYF	TGTGCCTGGAGTGTACGCGGGGCAGATACGCAGTATTTT
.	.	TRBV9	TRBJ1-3	CASSADSLGNTIYF	TGTGCCAGCAGCGCCGACAGTCTTGGAAACACCATATATTTT
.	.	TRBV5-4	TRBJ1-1	CASSLGKGREGTEAFF	TGTGCCAGCAGCTTGGGGAAGGGCAGGGAGGGCACTGAAGCTTTCTTT
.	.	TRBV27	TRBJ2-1	CASIGRSRVLGNEQFF	TGTGCCAGCATTGGAAGAAGCAGGGTGCTCGGCAATGAGCAGTTCTTC
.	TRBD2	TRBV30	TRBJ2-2	CAWGSGRRTGELFF	TGTGCCTGGGGTAGCGGGAGAAGGACCGGGGAGCTGTTTTTT
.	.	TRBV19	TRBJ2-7	CASSKKGAGPYEQYF	TGTGCCAGTAGTAAAAAGGGGGCGGGACCCTACGAGCAGTACTTC
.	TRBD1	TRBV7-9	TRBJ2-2	CASSYDRGITGELFF	TGTGCCAGCAGCTACGACAGGGGGATCACCGGGGAGCTGTTTTTT
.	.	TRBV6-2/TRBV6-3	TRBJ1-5	CASSYRQNLVQPQHF	TGTGCCAGCAGTTACCGACAGAATCTCGTTCAGCCCCAGCATTTT
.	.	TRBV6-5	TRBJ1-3	CASKRDTIYF	TGTGCCAGCAAGAGAGACACCATATATTTT
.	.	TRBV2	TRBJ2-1	CASSEGRGEQFF	TGTGCCAGCAGTGAGGGGCGGGGTGAGCAGTTCTTC
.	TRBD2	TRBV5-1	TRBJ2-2	CASSFPGTSPGTGELFF	TGCGCCAGCAGCTTCCCAGGGACTAGTCCGGGCACCGGGGAGCTGTTTTTT
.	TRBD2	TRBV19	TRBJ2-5	CASSSAGGLVETQYF	TGTGCCAGTAGCTCCGCGGGGGGACTAGTGGAAACCCAGTACTTC
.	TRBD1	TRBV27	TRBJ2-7	CASSRTGIHEQYF	TGTGCCAGCAGTCGGACAGGGATCCACGAGCAGTACTTC
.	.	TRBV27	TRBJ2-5	CASSLYSGGQGETQYF	TGTGCCAGCAGTTTGTATTCGGGGGGCCAGGGAGAGACCCAGTACTTC
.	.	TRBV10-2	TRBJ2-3	CASSELRGGGQYF	TGCGCCAGCAGTGAGTTAAGAGGGGGGGGGCAGTATTTT
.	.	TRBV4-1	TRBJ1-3	CASSQVGLASGNTIYF	TGCGCCAGCAGCCAAGTGGGACTTGCCTCTGGAAACACCATATATTTT
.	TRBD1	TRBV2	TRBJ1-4	CASSRQGANEKLFF	TGTGCCAGCAGCCGACAGGGGGCTAATGAAAAACTGTTTTTT
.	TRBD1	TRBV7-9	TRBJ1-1	CASSTQTGGTEAFF	TGTGCCAGCAGCACCCAGACAGGGGGCACTGAAGCTTTCTTT
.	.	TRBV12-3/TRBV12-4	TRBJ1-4	CASSFQTNEKLFF	TGTGCCAGCAGTTTTCAGACTAATGAAAAACTGTTTTTT
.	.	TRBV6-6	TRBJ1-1	CASSYSASLRGTEAFF	TGTGCCAGCAGTTACTCGGCCTCCCTGCGGGGGACTGAAGCTTTCTTT
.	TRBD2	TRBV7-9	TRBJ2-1	CASSLGATSGRDDEQFF	TGTGCCAGCAGCTTAGGAGCCACTAGCGGGAGAGACGATGAGCAGTTCTTC
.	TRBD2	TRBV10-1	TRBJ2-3	CASSTSGGSTDTQYF	TGCGCCAGCAGTACTAGCGGGGGAAGCACAGATACGCAGTATTTT
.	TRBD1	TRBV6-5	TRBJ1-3	CASSYGTASGNTIYF	TGTGCCAGCAGTTACGGGACAGCCTCTGGAAACACCATATATTTT
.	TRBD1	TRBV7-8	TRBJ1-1	CASSPPTGTTEAFF	TGTGCCAGCAGCCCACCGACAGGGACCACTGAAGCTTTCTTT
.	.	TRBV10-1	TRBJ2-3	CASSPGTRTDTQYF	TGCGCCAGCAGTCCCGGGACTCGCACAGATACGCAGTATTTT
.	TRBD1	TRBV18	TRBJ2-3	CASSSATGGFSDTQYF	TGTGCCAGCTCATCCGCTACAGGGGGCTTTTCAGATACGCAGTATTTT
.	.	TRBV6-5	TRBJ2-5	CASSAGPRVETQYF	TGTGCCAGCAGCGCGGGCCCCCGGGTCGAGACCCAGTACTTC
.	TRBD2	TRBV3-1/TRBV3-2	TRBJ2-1	CASSQGGGEYNEQFF	TGTGCCAGCAGCCAAGGTGGGGGGGAGTACAATGAGCAGTTCTTC
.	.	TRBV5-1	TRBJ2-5	CASSPLRTDQETQYF	TGCGCCAGCAGCCCCCTGCGGACAGATCAAGAGACCCAGTACTTC
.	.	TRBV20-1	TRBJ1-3	CSASGGTLSGNTIYF	TGCAGTGCTAGTGGGGGGACACTCTCTGGAAACACCATATATTTT
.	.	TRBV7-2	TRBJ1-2	CASSLRGGSATTNYGYTF	TGTGCCAGCAGCTTAAGGGGGGGTTCGGCCACCACCAACTATGGCTACACCTTC
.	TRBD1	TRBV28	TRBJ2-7	CASSRQGANYEQYF	TGTGCCAGCAGCCGACAGGGGGCAAACTACGAGCAGTACTTC
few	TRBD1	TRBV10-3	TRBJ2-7	CAISGQGRDNEQYF	TGTGCCATCAGTGGACAGGGTCGGGACAACGAGCAGTACTTC